A single sample is the source of the 21 T cell receptor beta chains below, sequenced in a study of T cells in localized non-small cell lung cancer. The assay was immunoSEQ multiplex PCR, and TCRdb's table has in-frame clones only and misses some. This table has 10,000 to 12,000 clones, just under 50% appearing once. Sequenced here: lymph node tissue, sampled before any cancer treatment. The receptors were gathered from a woman between 40 and 69 years old with stage II squamous cell lung carcinoma.

This chain joins TRBV15 and TRBJ2-1; 11 bases line up with TRBD2. V trimming: 0 bases; J trimming: 9 bases; junction bases outside the gene matches: 10. This CDR3 contains 17 residues. Germline V lookup: CDR1 LNHNV, CDR2 YYDKDF (reference sequence). The CDR3 is CATSRDKVAGGPGEQFF. The CDR3 coding sequence is TGTGCCACCAGCAGAGATAAGGTAGCGGGGGGGCCTGGTGAGCAGTTCTTC.

CDR3 sequence: CASSPLQRLNTGELFF. CDR3 DNA sequence: TGTGCCAGCTCACCACTTCAAAGACTGAACACCGGGGAGCTGTTTTTT. This chain connects TRBV18 to TRBJ2-2; D remains ambiguous. Germline V gives CDR1 KGHSH, CDR2 LQKENI. The CDR3 consists of 16 residues. The V end lost 1 base, the J end lost 1 base, and 10 bases lay between the germline ends. The variable domain in full, completed from reference TRBV18 and TRBJ2-2, reads NAGVMQNPRHLVRRRGQEARLRCSPMKGHSHVYWYRQLPEEGLKFMVYLQKENIIDESGMPKERFSAEFPKEGPSILRIQQVVRGDSAAYFCASSPLQRLNTGELFFGEGSRLTVL.

The gene calls are TRBV18 and TRBJ1-3; the D is unclear. CDR3 length: 12 amino acids. V was clipped by 4 bases and J by 8 bases, with 9 bases between them. Germline V lookup: CDR1 KGHSH, CDR2 LQKENI. The CDR3, as DNA: TGTGCCAGCTCACTTGGAGTGGACACCATATATTTT. It translates to CASSLGVDTIYF.

This sequence joins TRBV6-8 and TRBJ2-1; D may be TRBD2 (6 bases). Looked up from germline, CDR1 is MNHGY and CDR2 is SAAAGT. The CDR3 runs to 14 residues. V lost 7 bases to trimming and J lost 5 bases, with 15 bases between them. The chain's CDR3 is CASKGLRNNNEQFF. The CDR3 DNA reads TGTGCCAGCAAGGGACTCAGAAACAACAATGAGCAGTTCTTC.

Only one count was recorded for this clone. The chain recombines TRBV19 with TRBJ2-2; TRBD1 might be the D (5 bases). The CDR3 runs 14 residues. The germline V gene encodes CDR1 LNHDA and CDR2 SQIVND (reference sequence). The ends were cut back, 5 bases at V and 1 base at J, with 8 bases in the middle. The CDR3 coding sequence is TGTGCCAGTAGTCAACAGGTGAACACCGGGGAGCTGTTTTTT. Its protein product is CASSQQVNTGELFF. Complete variable domain (other parts from reference TRBV19 and TRBJ2-2): DGGITQSPKYLFRKEGQNVTLSCEQNLNHDAMYWYRQDPGQGLRLIYYSQIVNDFQKGDIAEGYSVSREKKESFPLTVTSAQKNPTAFYLCASSQQVNTGELFFGEGSRLTVL.

This CDR3 is CATSRDPVTGELFF. CDR3 bases: TGTGCCACCAGCAGAGATCCGGTAACCGGGGAGCTGTTTTTT. J is TRBJ2-2 and V is TRBV15; D gene unclear. The germline gives CDR1 LNHNV, CDR2 YYDKDF (reference sequence). V gave up 0 bases and J gave up 5 bases, with 7 bases separating them. The CDR3 covers 14 residues.

This rearrangement joins TRBV5-3 to TRBJ1-2; D ambiguous. TRBV5-3 is an ORF, and what it does is uncertain. V was cut by 1 base and J by 6 bases, with 25 bases left in between. The CDR3 length is 18 residues. CDR3 nucleotide sequence: TGTGCCAGAAGCTTGTATTGCATTGTGGTTTCGGTTGACGATGGCTACACCTTC. It specifies CARSLYCIVVSVDDGYTF.

This chain uses TRBV19 with TRBJ2-5, with TRBD2 matching 7 bases. Germline V gene lookup returns CDR1 LNHDA and CDR2 SQIVND (reference sequence). The CDR3 runs 16 residues. J was trimmed by 5 bases and V by 1 base; bases with no gene match: 10. The CDR3 DNA reads as TGTGCCAGTAGTATAGGAGGGACTACCTTCGGGGAGACCCAGTACTTC. Translating gives CASSIGGTTFGETQYF.

J is TRBJ1-1 and V is TRBV14; no clear D gene. The CDR3 loop spans 14 amino acids. Germline lookup yields CDR1 SGHDN and CDR2 FVKESK. V was shortened by 4 bases and J by 7 bases, with 16 bases between the two germline ends. As DNA, the CDR3 is TGTGCCAGCAGCCGAGAGTTGGGTTCGGGTGAAGCTTTCTTT. Protein product: CASSRELGSGEAFF.

The chain carries TRBV25-1 and TRBJ2-2, with no clear D. Per germline, CDR1 MGHDK and CDR2 SYGVNS. The CDR3 is made up of 17 amino acids. V lost 3 bases to trimming and J lost 0 bases, with 14 bases between them. CDR3 sequence reads: CASSDPLDETNTGELFF. The CDR3 DNA is TGTGCCAGCAGTGACCCCTTGGACGAAACGAACACCGGGGAGCTGTTTTTT.

This clone has a handful of counts. V and J are TRBV6-8 and TRBJ1-5, with 10 positions matching TRBD1. The ends lost 7 bases at V and 2 bases at J; junction bases unmatched: 8. The germline V gene encodes CDR1 MNHGY and CDR2 SAAAGT. The CDR3 loop spans 16 amino acids. The CDR3 loop reads CASTGSGTGGNQPQHF. The CDR3 DNA follows: TGTGCCAGCACGGGTTCCGGGACAGGGGGCAATCAGCCCCAGCATTTT.

V is TRBV30 and J is TRBJ2-7; a weak D match, TRBD1 (6 bases). The V end lost 0 bases, the J end lost 5 bases, and 11 bases lay between the germline ends. CDR1 is GTSNPN, CDR2 SVGIG, per germline (reference sequence). The CDR3 is 13 residues long. CDR3 residues: CAWSVLKGDEQYF. The CDR3 coding sequence is TGTGCCTGGAGTGTACTTAAGGGGGACGAGCAGTACTTC. The entire variable domain, with the rest obtained from reference TRBV30 and TRBJ2-7, is as follows: SQTIHQWPATLVQPVGSPLSLECTVEGTSNPNLYWYRQAAGRGLQLLFYSVGIGQISSEVPQNLSASRPQDRQFILSSKKLLLSDSGFYLCAWSVLKGDEQYFGPGTRLTVT.

This clone was seen only a few times. The V gene is TRBV11-3, the J gene TRBJ2-5; D may match TRBD1 or TRBD2 (5 bases each). Germline assignment: CDR1 SGHNT and CDR2 YENEEA. Trimming left V 5 bases short and J 1 base short, with 14 bases between. This CDR3 has 15 residues. The CDR3 nucleotides read TGTGCCAGCAGCCCCCGGGGCACCCTCCAAGAGACCCAGTACTTC. This gives the protein CASSPRGTLQETQYF. Based on the CDR3 plus reference TRBV11-3 and TRBJ2-5, the full variable domain is EAGVVQSPRYKIIEKKQPVAFWCNPISGHNTLYWYLQNLGQGPELLIRYENEEAVDDSQLPKDRFSAERLKGVDSTLKIQPAELGDSAVYLCASSPRGTLQETQYFGPGTRLLVL.

This clone was recorded a few times. The rearrangement links TRBV27 to TRBJ2-1, with 8 bases aligning to TRBD1. The length of the CDR3 is 15 residues. V was clipped by 6 bases and J by 8 bases; unmatched bases: 12. In germline, CDR1 is MNHEY, CDR2 SMNVEV (reference sequence). CDR3 amino acids: CASSLGQGRFDEQFF. In DNA, the CDR3 is TGTGCCAGCAGCCTCGGACAGGGTAGATTCGATGAGCAGTTCTTC.

This clone was detected only a few times. The chain joins TRBV6-8 to TRBJ2-1; tentative D call: TRBD1 (6 bases). Germline CDR1 and CDR2: MNHGY and SAAAGT. V was shortened by 6 bases and J by 9 bases, with 24 bases between the two germline ends. The CDR3 has 16 residues. The DNA for the CDR3 is TGTGCCAGCAGCCGAGCTAGGATTGGGGGCCGGATTGAGCAGTTCTTC. This gives the protein CASSRARIGGRIEQFF.

J is TRBJ2-3 and V is TRBV29-1, with 7 bases fitting TRBD1. Germline V gene sequence: CDR1 SQVTM, CDR2 ANQGSEA. The J segment lost 4 bases and the V segment lost 6 bases, leaving 7 bases of the junction unmatched. The CDR3 is 13 residues long. This CDR3 is CSVPRGLADTQYF. CDR3 coding DNA: TGCAGCGTGCCCAGGGGGTTGGCAGATACGCAGTATTTT.

Only a few counts were recorded for this clone. This chain links TRBV27 with TRBJ1-1; D remains unclear. The V end lost 2 bases, the J end lost 5 bases, and 9 bases lay between the germline ends. Germline V gene lookup returns CDR1 MNHEY and CDR2 SMNVEV (reference sequence). The CDR3 length is 13 residues. CDR3 nucleotides: TGTGCCAGCAGTTTAAGTTCCAGGACTGAAGCTTTCTTT. It codes for CASSLSSRTEAFF.

This clone was recorded a few times. J is TRBJ1-2 and V is TRBV6-7, with D maybe TRBD1 (6 bases). TRBV6-7 is an ORF; its function is uncertain. The V gene lost 6 bases and the J gene lost 6 bases, with 14 bases spanning the gap. The length of the CDR3 is 13 residues. CDR3 sequence (DNA): TGTGCCAGCAGGTATCGGACAGATGATGGCTACACCTTC. Its translation is CASRYRTDDGYTF.

The chain links TRBV6-8 to TRBJ2-1, with D tentatively TRBD2 (5 bases). The ends were cut back, 6 bases at V and 6 bases at J, with 15 bases in the middle. This CDR3 comprises 14 residues. The germline CDR1 and CDR2 sequences are MNHGY and SAAAGT. This CDR3 reads CASSTLFGSNEQFF. In nucleotides, the CDR3 is TGTGCCAGCAGCACCCTCTTTGGGAGCAATGAGCAGTTCTTC.

This clone came up a few times. J is TRBJ1-2 and V is TRBV10-3; no definite D call. The CDR3 consists of 13 residues. Germline V gene lookup returns CDR1 ENHRY and CDR2 SYGVKD. Trimming shortened V by 2 bases and J by 5 bases, and 9 bases separated the two germline ends. The CDR3, as DNA: TGTGCCATCAGTGAGGGCAGGTTTTATGGCTACACCTTC. Its protein product is CAISEGRFYGYTF.

By its share, this clone is medium-sized. V usage is TRBV11-3 and J usage is TRBJ1-1; D gene unclear. The V gene's germline CDR1 is SGHNT and CDR2 YENEEA. The CDR3 runs 15 residues. V was shortened by 5 bases and J by 7 bases, with 20 bases between the two germline ends. The DNA of the CDR3 is TGTGCCAGCAGCCAAGCCCGAGACACTCTGGGTGAAGCTTTCTTT. Translation: CASSQARDTLGEAFF. Full variable domain (missing parts from reference TRBV11-3 and TRBJ1-1): EAGVVQSPRYKIIEKKQPVAFWCNPISGHNTLYWYLQNLGQGPELLIRYENEEAVDDSQLPKDRFSAERLKGVDSTLKIQPAELGDSAVYLCASSQARDTLGEAFFGQGTRLTVV.